This T cell receptor (beta chain) was sequenced in a study of immune characterization of retroperitoneal liposarcoma. V lost 7 bases, J lost 1 base, and 6 bases stayed unmatched. Germline CDR1 MNHNS, CDR2 SASEGT. The CDR3 covers 16 residues. MiXCR was run by TCRdb on the PCR reads, yielding one entry per CDR3 protein. This sample has around 10,000 distinct CDR3 sequences, with 50% found just once. Sequencing was carried out using tumor tissue. The source is a female donor with retroperitoneal liposarcoma. This chain uses TRBV6-1 with TRBJ2-3; 12 bases fit TRBD2. This CDR3 is CASITSSGGGTDTQYF. CDR3 nucleotide sequence: TGTGCCAGCATCACTTCTAGCGGGGGGGGCACAGATACGCAGTATTTT.